Listed here are 21 T cell receptor beta chains from one sample, sequenced in a study of OX40 agonist ivuxolimab in advanced cancers. The data were produced by immunoSEQ multiplex PCR, yet TCRdb's version contains in-frame clones alone and is incomplete. The repertoire holds under 20,000 clones, roughly 84% seen once, with under 15% in the top ten. The sequencing here drew on CD4+ or CD8+ T cells sorted from blood, taken in a trial of the OX40 agonist ivuxolimab. These receptors were taken from an adult with an advanced solid tumor such as melanoma, head and neck, liver or kidney cancer.

The J gene is TRBJ2-1, the V gene TRBV5-1; weak D call: TRBD2 (6 bases). The V and J ends lost 7 bases and 4 bases respectively, with 15 bases between them. The CDR3 is made up of 14 amino acids. CDR1 is SGHRS and CDR2 is YFSETQ in the germline V gene. The CDR3 DNA follows: TGCGCCAGCCGAACGGGAGAGCCGTACAATGAGCAGTTCTTC. Protein product: CASRTGEPYNEQFF.

The V call is TRBV7-9, the J call TRBJ1-4, with D perhaps matching TRBD1 (5 bases). Germline V gene sequence: CDR1 SEHNR, CDR2 FQNEAQ (reference sequence). The length of the CDR3 is 16 residues. V lost 5 bases, J lost 6 bases, and 19 bases lay in between. The CDR3 bases are TGTGCCAGCAGCGGGACCTCGGAGGACAAATATGAAAAACTGTTTTTT. This codes for CASSGTSEDKYEKLFF.

This clone was counted only a few times. This chain uses TRBV27 with TRBJ2-7; 7 bases fit TRBD2. CDR3 size: 15 residues. Looked up from germline, CDR1 is MNHEY and CDR2 is SMNVEV (reference sequence). V lost 5 bases and J lost 6; bases outside the gene matches: 13. The chain's CDR3 is CASSLDWGPSGEQYF. For the CDR3, the DNA is TGTGCCAGCAGTCTGGACTGGGGTCCTAGCGGCGAGCAGTACTTC.

V gene TRBV5-1 combines with J gene TRBJ2-3; TRBD1 might be the D (5 bases). V lost 0 bases and J lost 5, with 16 bases in between. The CDR3 contains 16 residues. Germline V gene lookup returns CDR1 SGHRS and CDR2 YFSETQ. The CDR3 here is CASSLAVGRVRDTQYF. The CDR3 DNA is TGCGCCAGCAGCTTGGCCGTCGGCAGGGTTAGAGATACGCAGTATTTT. Full variable domain (remainder filled in from reference TRBV5-1 and TRBJ2-3): KAGVTQTPRYLIKTRGQQVTLSCSPISGHRSVSWYQQTPGQGLQFLFEYFSETQRNKGNFPGRFSGRQFSNSRSEMNVSTLELGDSALYLCASSLAVGRVRDTQYFGPGTRLTVL.

V and J are TRBV18 and TRBJ2-3, with 15 bases aligning to TRBD2. The CDR3 is 18 residues long. V lost 0 bases to trimming and J lost 4 bases; unmatched junction nucleotides: 5. Germline V lookup: CDR1 KGHSH, CDR2 LQKENI. CDR3 loop: CASSPPRTSGRASDTQYF. The DNA for the CDR3 is TGTGCCAGCTCACCACCCCGGACTAGCGGGAGGGCTTCAGATACGCAGTATTTT. The full variable domain, with the rest looked up from reference TRBV18 and TRBJ2-3, is NAGVMQNPRHLVRRRGQEARLRCSPMKGHSHVYWYRQLPEEGLKFMVYLQKENIIDESGMPKERFSAEFPKEGPSILRIQQVVRGDSAAYFCASSPPRTSGRASDTQYFGPGTRLTVL.

This chain connects TRBV11-3 to TRBJ2-2, with D uncertain. V lost 2 bases, J lost 5 bases, and 0 bases lay in between. Germline V gene data show CDR1 as SGHNT and CDR2 as YENEEA. The length of the CDR3 is 11 residues. The CDR3 reads CASSLTGELFF. CDR3 nucleotide sequence: TGTGCCAGCAGCTTAACCGGGGAGCTGTTTTTT.

The chain joins TRBV19 to TRBJ2-3; 7 bases line up with TRBD2. Germline-derived CDR1 and CDR2 are LNHDA and SQIVND (reference sequence). Trimming took 5 bases from V and 2 from J; bases not matched to a gene: 10. This CDR3 has 16 residues. This CDR3 is CASSPTSRRATDTQYF. The CDR3 region has the DNA TGTGCCAGTAGTCCGACTAGCCGACGGGCCACAGATACGCAGTATTTT.

The gene calls are TRBV18 and TRBJ2-3; 8 positions agree with TRBD1. Unmatched junction bases numbered 9, after V lost 1 base and J lost 6 bases. This CDR3 contains 16 residues. Germline assignment: CDR1 KGHSH and CDR2 LQKENI. The CDR3 nucleotides read TGTGCCAGCTCACCACTCCCCACGAGACAGGGGGATACGCAGTATTTT. Protein product: CASSPLPTRQGDTQYF.

The CDR3 DNA is TGTGCCAGCAGCGTGGTTGGAGATGGCTACACCTTC. It translates to CASSVVGDGYTF. J is TRBJ1-2 and V is TRBV7-9; D gene unclear. From germline, CDR1 is SEHNR and CDR2 FQNEAQ (reference sequence). This CDR3 contains 12 residues. V lost 5 bases and J 6 bases, leaving 10 bases between the germline ends.

V is TRBV5-1 and J is TRBJ2-4; D gene unclear. The CDR3 contains 18 residues. Deletions cut 2 bases from V and 0 bases from J, with 18 bases between. The germline V gene has CDR1 SGHRS and CDR2 YFSETQ. CDR3 loop: CASSLGPVDLVAKNIQYF. CDR3 bases: TGCGCCAGCAGCTTAGGGCCGGTGGATTTAGTAGCCAAAAACATTCAGTACTTC.

This chain links TRBV6-1 with TRBJ1-5; the D is unclear. The CDR3 runs 12 residues. Germline lookup yields CDR1 MNHNS and CDR2 SASEGT. V was cut by 1 base and J by 7 bases, with 5 bases left in between. CDR3 DNA sequence: TGTGCCAGCAGTGAAGGCGAACAGCCCCAGCATTTT. This sequence encodes CASSEGEQPQHF.

The V call is TRBV27, the J call TRBJ1-5; perhaps TRBD1 as D (6 bases). Germline V gene lookup returns CDR1 MNHEY and CDR2 SMNVEV (reference sequence). The CDR3 has 13 amino acids. With 2 bases removed from V and 6 bases from J, the gap between germline ends came to 8 bases. The CDR3: CASSLRGGQPQHF. CDR3 nucleotides: TGTGCCAGCAGTTTAAGGGGGGGTCAGCCCCAGCATTTT.

The rearrangement joins TRBV7-8 to TRBJ1-1; unclear D gene. Germline CDR1 is SGHVS and CDR2 is FQNEAQ. The CDR3 contains 15 residues. V was pared by 2 bases and J by 4 bases, with 14 bases between. CDR3 sequence reads: CASSLLDGVGTEAFF. CDR3 nucleotide sequence: TGTGCCAGCAGCTTACTTGATGGGGTGGGCACTGAAGCTTTCTTT.

The chain carries TRBV6-5 and TRBJ2-1; D perhaps matches TRBD2 (5 bases). The CDR3 extends over 12 amino acids. V was pared by 2 bases and J by 6 bases, with 5 bases between. Germline CDR1 reads MNHEY; CDR2 reads SVGAGI. In DNA form, the CDR3 reads TGTGCCAGCAGTTACGAGGGCAATGAGCAGTTCTTC. Translated: CASSYEGNEQFF.

This chain links TRBV10-2 with TRBJ1-2; D ambiguous. In germline, CDR1 is WSHSY, CDR2 SAAADI. Trimming removed 3 bases at V and 5 bases at J, with 10 bases between. This CDR3 has 13 residues. The CDR3 DNA reads TGCGCCAGCAGTGATATCCTCGGGTATGGCTACACCTTC. This sequence encodes CASSDILGYGYTF.

V and J are TRBV7-9 and TRBJ2-5; D possibly matches TRBD1 or TRBD2 (6 bases each). V gave up 1 base and J gave up 5 bases, with 14 bases separating them. This CDR3 has 15 amino acids. Germline values: CDR1 SEHNR, CDR2 FQNEAQ (reference sequence). CDR3: CASSLVFGGLETQYF. The CDR3 DNA sequence: TGTGCCAGCAGCTTAGTGTTCGGGGGCTTGGAGACCCAGTACTTC.

V is TRBV6-1 and J is TRBJ1-5; D remains unclear. V shed 8 bases and J shed 5 bases, with 13 bases lying between them. The CDR3 spans 13 residues. Germline CDR1 and CDR2: MNHNS and SASEGT. CDR3 residues: CASGPILYQPQHF. CDR3 nucleotide sequence: TGTGCCAGCGGACCTATACTCTATCAGCCCCAGCATTTT.

The chain uses TRBV21-1 and TRBJ2-3; the listed D gene, TRBD2, was not tested against the DNA. TRBV21-1 is termed a pseudogene. This CDR3 region has 15 residues. The CDR3 spells CASASGLALADTQYF. The CDR3 DNA reads TGTGCCAGCGCCAGCGGACTAGCCCTTGCAGATACGCAGTATTTT.

This sequence joins TRBV5-1 and TRBJ1-1; no definite D call. The CDR3 is 12 amino acids. Germline V gene lookup returns CDR1 SGHRS and CDR2 YFSETQ. V shed 5 bases and J shed 4 bases, with 9 bases lying between them. The CDR3 nucleotides are TGCGCCAGCAGGTTCGATACCACTGAAGCTTTCTTT. This translates into CASRFDTTEAFF.

CDR3 sequence (DNA): TGTGCCAGCTCACCTTCTAGCGGGGTGGGTAATGAGCAGTTCTTC. Translating it yields CASSPSSGVGNEQFF. V gene TRBV18 combines with J gene TRBJ2-1, with 9 bases aligning to TRBD2. J lost 7 bases, V lost 3 bases, and 7 bases had no gene match. There are 15 residues in the CDR3. Per germline, CDR1 KGHSH and CDR2 LQKENI.

V gene TRBV28 combines with J gene TRBJ2-4, with TRBD2 as a possible D gene (6 bases). V dropped 6 bases and J dropped 1 base, with 19 bases sitting between them. CDR3 length: 17 amino acids. Germline-derived CDR1 and CDR2 are MDHEN and SYDVKM. The CDR3 reads CASSQRLGSGAKNIQYF. The CDR3 DNA follows: TGTGCCAGCAGCCAAAGGCTCGGGAGCGGGGCCAAAAACATTCAGTACTTC.